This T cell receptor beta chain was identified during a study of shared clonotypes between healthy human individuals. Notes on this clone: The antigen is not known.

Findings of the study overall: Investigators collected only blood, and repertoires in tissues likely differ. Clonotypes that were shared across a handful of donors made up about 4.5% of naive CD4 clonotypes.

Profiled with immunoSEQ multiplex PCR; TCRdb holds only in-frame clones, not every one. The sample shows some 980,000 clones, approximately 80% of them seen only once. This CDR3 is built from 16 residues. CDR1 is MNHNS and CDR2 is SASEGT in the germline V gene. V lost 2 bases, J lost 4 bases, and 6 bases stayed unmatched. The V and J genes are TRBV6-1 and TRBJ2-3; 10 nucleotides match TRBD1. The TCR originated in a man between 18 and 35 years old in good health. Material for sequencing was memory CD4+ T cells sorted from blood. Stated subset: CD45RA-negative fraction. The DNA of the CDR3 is TGTGCCAGCAGTGAATCGGGACAGGGGAGGGCAGATACGCAGTATTTT. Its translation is CASSESGQGRADTQYF.